The 32 T cell receptor beta chains below come from one sample, sequenced in a study of T cells after yellow fever vaccination. TCRdb analysed the 5' RACE reads with MiXCR anew, one entry per CDR3 protein. Among 360,000 or so distinct CDR3 sequences listed, 9.5% to 13% were seen once. The material sequenced was PBMCs, taken on the day of the first yellow fever vaccination. Every receptor here comes from a man aged 18 to 30 who received the YFV17D yellow fever vaccine.

V gene TRBV4-1 combines with J gene TRBJ2-3; 10 bases map to TRBD1. CDR3 size: 16 residues. The germline gives CDR1 MGHRA, CDR2 YSYEKL. J lost 6 bases, V lost 4 bases, and 10 bases had no gene match. The CDR3, as DNA: TGCGCCAGCAGCCTCGTCCCGGGACAGGGGCCGGATACGCAGTATTTT. Encoded protein: CASSLVPGQGPDTQYF.

This clonotype occurred a few times. The rearrangement links TRBV9 to TRBJ1-1; D is unclear. The CDR3 is 15 amino acids. Germline loops: CDR1 SGDLS, CDR2 YYNGEE. V lost 0 bases and J lost 1, with 10 bases in between. The CDR3: CASSVGWGTNTEAFF. The CDR3 DNA sequence: TGTGCCAGCAGCGTAGGATGGGGAACGAACACTGAAGCTTTCTTT.

This clonotype showed up just a few times. The chain has TRBV18 and TRBJ2-7, with D possibly matching TRBD2 (5 bases). Looked up from germline, CDR1 is KGHSH and CDR2 is LQKENI. CDR3 length equals 13 residues. The germline V and J ends were trimmed by 3 bases and 5 bases, with 11 bases remaining between them. The chain's CDR3 is CASSPITGNEQYF. The DNA for the CDR3 is TGTGCCAGCTCACCGATTACGGGGAACGAGCAGTACTTC.

The chain recombines TRBV7-8 with TRBJ2-7; D may match TRBD1 or TRBD2 (5 bases each). The V end lost 4 bases, the J end lost 6 bases, and 13 bases lay between the germline ends. Germline assignment: CDR1 SGHVS and CDR2 FQNEAQ. The CDR3 runs 13 residues. CDR3 bases: TGTGCCAGCAGCTGGGACCTTACTTCCGAGCAGTACTTC. Translating it yields CASSWDLTSEQYF.

This clonotype was detected only a few times. V gene TRBV5-1 combines with J gene TRBJ2-7; D call uncertain. The CDR3 consists of 12 residues. V lost 0 bases to trimming and J lost 6 bases, with 7 bases between them. Per germline, CDR1 SGHRS and CDR2 YFSETQ. CDR3 DNA sequence: TGCGCCAGCAGCTTGGCCAGTGGCGAGCAGTACTTC. Protein sequence: CASSLASGEQYF. Full variable domain (rest looked up from reference TRBV5-1 and TRBJ2-7): KAGVTQTPRYLIKTRGQQVTLSCSPISGHRSVSWYQQTPGQGLQFLFEYFSETQRNKGNFPGRFSGRQFSNSRSEMNVSTLELGDSALYLCASSLASGEQYFGPGTRLTVT.

This clonotype appeared a few times. The chain carries TRBV6-2 or TRBV6-3 and TRBJ2-7; perhaps TRBD1 as D (6 bases). Looked up from germline, CDR1 is MNHEY and CDR2 is SVGEGT. The CDR3 loop spans 14 amino acids. The V end was cut by 0 bases, the J end by 6 bases, with 12 bases between. The CDR3 region is CASSYSAGAGEQYV. In nucleotides, the CDR3 is TGTGCCAGCAGTTACTCGGCAGGGGCCGGCGAGCAGTACGTC.

This clonotype was seen a handful of times. The chain is built from TRBV7-9 and TRBJ1-1, with 8 nucleotides matching TRBD1. The CDR3 runs 17 residues. The V gene end was trimmed by 2 bases and the J gene end by 1 base; junction bases not matched to a gene: 9. Germline CDR1 reads SEHNR; CDR2 reads FQNEAQ (reference sequence). CDR3 in amino acids: CASSLNLRQGQNTEAFF. CDR3 DNA: TGTGCCAGCAGCTTAAACCTAAGACAGGGGCAGAACACTGAAGCTTTCTTT.

This chain joins TRBV7-2 and TRBJ1-5; no clear D. This CDR3 has 14 amino acids. Trimming shortened V by 6 bases and J by 7 bases, and 16 bases separated the two germline ends. Per germline, CDR1 SGHTA and CDR2 FQGNSA. CDR3 region: CASSLAPGDQPQHF. CDR3 coding DNA: TGTGCCAGCAGTCTAGCTCCGGGCGACCAGCCCCAGCATTTT.

This clonotype was seen a few times. The chain has TRBV5-1 and TRBJ2-4; 9 bases agree with TRBD1. This CDR3 comprises 15 residues. Germline V gives CDR1 SGHRS, CDR2 YFSETQ. The ends lost 2 bases at V and 6 bases at J; junction bases unmatched: 6. The chain's CDR3 is CASSLNRGQTNIQYF. CDR3 bases: TGCGCCAGCAGCTTAAACAGGGGGCAGACAAACATTCAGTACTTC. Combining the CDR3 with reference TRBV5-1 and TRBJ2-4 gives the whole variable domain KAGVTQTPRYLIKTRGQQVTLSCSPISGHRSVSWYQQTPGQGLQFLFEYFSETQRNKGNFPGRFSGRQFSNSRSEMNVSTLELGDSALYLCASSLNRGQTNIQYFGAGTRLSVL.

This clonotype was observed a few times. The chain has TRBV20-1 and TRBJ1-4; TRBD1 aligns across 7 bases. Germline trimming cut 1 base from V and 14 bases from J; bases unmatched to any gene: 10. This CDR3 contains 13 residues. Germline V lookup: CDR1 DFQATT, CDR2 SNEGSKA (reference sequence). CDR3 in DNA: TGCAGTGCTAGAGGGACAGGCCAGGTTGAGCTGTTTTTT. Its protein is CSARGTGQVELFF.

This chain connects TRBV7-2 to TRBJ2-1, with D possibly TRBD2 on 6 matching bases. V lost 5 bases, J lost 12 bases, and 20 bases lay in between. The CDR3 totals 14 residues. CDR1 and CDR2 (germline): SGHTA, FQGNSA. This chain's CDR3 is CASSPSRGSLSQFF. The DNA of the CDR3 is TGTGCCAGCAGCCCCAGCCGGGGGTCCCTCTCGCAGTTCTTC. The full variable domain, with the rest looked up from reference TRBV7-2 and TRBJ2-1, is GAGVSQSPSNKVTEKGKDVELRCDPISGHTALYWYRQSLGQGLEFLIYFQGNSAPDKSGLPSDRFSAERTGGSVSTLTIQRTQQEDSAVYLCASSPSRGSLSQFFGPGTRLTVL.

This clonotype was seen more than once but under ten times. The chain has TRBV20-1 and TRBJ1-2, with a tentative D call TRBD1 (6 bases). This CDR3 is 13 amino acids long. Germline V gives CDR1 DFQATT, CDR2 SNEGSKA (reference sequence). Between the trimmed V and J ends, which lost 6 bases and 6 bases, there was a span of 17 bases. CDR3 in DNA: TGCAGTGCCCCCGGGGGGGGCGCGGATGGCTACACCTTC. As protein: CSAPGGGADGYTF.

The chain employs TRBV15 and TRBJ1-3; D is perhaps TRBD1 (5 bases). V was trimmed by 0 bases and J by 2 bases, leaving 8 bases between them. Germline V CDR1 and CDR2: LNHNV, YYDKDF (reference sequence). The CDR3 length is 15 residues. CDR3 in DNA: TGTGCCACCAGCAGAGATAAGGGGACTGGAAACACCATATATTTT. Protein sequence: CATSRDKGTGNTIYF. The whole variable domain, remainder taken from reference TRBV15 and TRBJ1-3, is DAMVIQNPRYQVTQFGKPVTLSCSQTLNHNVMYWYQQKSSQAPKLLFHYYDKDFNNEADTPDNFQSRRPNTSFCFLDIRSPGLGDTAMYLCATSRDKGTGNTIYFGEGSWLTVV.

The J gene is TRBJ2-3, the V gene TRBV5-1; possible D gene TRBD2, 6 bases. Trimming shortened V by 4 bases and J by 1 base, and 19 bases separated the two germline ends. Germline assignment: CDR1 SGHRS and CDR2 YFSETQ. The CDR3 is 17 residues long. CDR3: CASSPRGTPTRTDTQYF. The CDR3 nucleotides are TGCGCCAGCAGCCCCCGCGGGACCCCTACCCGCACAGATACGCAGTATTTT.

The chain joins TRBV6-4 to TRBJ2-1; a weak D match, TRBD2 (7 bases). Germline V CDR1 and CDR2: MRHNA, SNTAGT. The CDR3 loop spans 13 amino acids. V was pared by 3 bases and J by 7 bases, with 10 bases between. This CDR3 is CASSERGGNEQFF. As DNA, the CDR3 is TGTGCCAGCAGTGAAAGGGGGGGAAATGAGCAGTTCTTC.

The chain employs TRBV7-9 and TRBJ1-6, with 7 bases that match TRBD1. The ends lost 7 bases at V and 11 bases at J; junction bases unmatched: 11. The germline V gene has CDR1 SEHNR and CDR2 FQNEAQ (reference sequence). CDR3 length: 14 amino acids. The CDR3 loop reads CASIQTGVRAPLHF. In nucleotides, the CDR3 is TGTGCCAGCATCCAAACAGGGGTACGGGCACCCCTCCACTTT.

This clonotype was seen more than once but under ten times. V is TRBV4-1 and J is TRBJ2-5; 9 nucleotides align to TRBD2. Germline CDR1 and CDR2: MGHRA and YSYEKL. V shed 1 base and J 2 bases; nucleotides not matched to a gene: 5. The CDR3 sequence is 16 residues long. The DNA of the CDR3 is TGCGCCAGCAGCCAAGCTAGCGGGGTAACACAAGAGACCCAGTACTTC. It yields the protein CASSQASGVTQETQYF.

This clonotype was observed a few times. V gene TRBV3-1 combines with J gene TRBJ2-7; D gene ambiguous. V lost 0 bases to trimming and J lost 1 base, with 7 bases between them. Germline V gene lookup returns CDR1 LGHDT and CDR2 YNNKEL (reference sequence). The CDR3 contains 14 residues. The CDR3 DNA follows: TGTGCCAGCAGCCAAGATCTCCATTCCTACGAGCAGTACGTC. Translated: CASSQDLHSYEQYV.

The V gene is TRBV3-1, the J gene TRBJ2-5, with D unresolved. Trimming shortened V by 2 bases and J by 4 bases, and 14 bases separated the two germline ends. The germline CDR1 and CDR2 sequences are LGHDT and YNNKEL (reference sequence). This CDR3 contains 15 residues. This CDR3 is CASSQRRERPETQYF. For the CDR3, the DNA is TGTGCCAGCAGCCAACGCCGAGAGAGGCCAGAGACCCAGTACTTC.

The V call is TRBV4-3, the J call TRBJ1-2; tentatively, D is TRBD1 (6 bases). The CDR3 totals 16 residues. Germline assignment: CDR1 LGHNA and CDR2 YSLEER. Trimming pared 0 bases from V and 4 bases from J, leaving 15 bases between. As DNA, the CDR3 is TGCGCCAGCAGCCAAGATGGTCAGGGGTCCTCCTATGGCTACACCTTC. The encoded protein is CASSQDGQGSSYGYTF.

This clonotype was counted a few times. This chain connects TRBV12-3 or TRBV12-4 to TRBJ2-2; a weak D match, TRBD2 (6 bases). This CDR3 is 14 amino acids long. V gave up 6 bases and J gave up 2 bases, with 10 bases separating them. The chain's CDR3 is CASRGGVNTGELFF. The DNA for the CDR3 is TGTGCCAGCAGAGGCGGGGTAAACACCGGGGAGCTGTTTTTT.

The chain combines TRBV28 with TRBJ2-3; the match to TRBD1 covers 9 bases. Looked up from germline, CDR1 is MDHEN and CDR2 is SYDVKM. The V gene end was trimmed by 11 bases and the J gene end by 2 bases; junction bases not matched to a gene: 11. The CDR3 has 15 amino acids. Here the CDR3 DNA reads TGTGCCGGATCATTCGGGACAGGGTCCACAGATACGCAGTATTTT. It is translated as CAGSFGTGSTDTQYF. Filled out from reference TRBV28 and TRBJ2-3, the complete variable domain reads DVKVTQSSRYLVKRTGEKVFLECVQDMDHENMFWYRQDPGLGLRLIYFSYDVKMKEKGDIPEGYSVSREKKERFSLILESASTNQTSMYLCAGSFGTGSTDTQYFGPGTRLTVL.

This clonotype has a count of ten or more. The chain joins TRBV7-8 to TRBJ2-1; no clear D. V was pared by 4 bases and J by 1 base, with 14 bases between. From germline, CDR1 is SGHVS and CDR2 FQNEAQ. The CDR3 is 16 residues long. The CDR3 nucleotides are TGTGCCAGCAGCTCCCTCCCTGACCTGTCCTACAATGAGCAGTTCTTC. This gives the protein CASSSLPDLSYNEQFF.

This clonotype has a handful of counts. The V and J genes are TRBV12-3 or TRBV12-4 and TRBJ2-7, with D maybe TRBD1 (6 bases). V was shortened by 5 bases and J by 1 base, with 12 bases between the two germline ends. This CDR3 is 14 amino acids long. CDR3 in amino acids: CASSGTTGSYEQYF. The CDR3 DNA reads as TGTGCCAGCAGTGGGACCACAGGGTCCTACGAGCAGTACTTC.

V usage is TRBV5-4 and J usage is TRBJ2-1; TRBD1 agrees at 10 bases. CDR3 length: 15 amino acids. The germline V gene encodes CDR1 SGHNT and CDR2 YYREEE (reference sequence). V dropped 4 bases and J dropped 4; count of bases not matched to a gene: 5. The CDR3 here is CASSIDRGPYNEQFF. Written as DNA, the CDR3 is TGTGCCAGCAGCATCGACAGGGGGCCTTACAATGAGCAGTTCTTC. Complete variable domain (other parts from reference TRBV5-4 and TRBJ2-1): ETGVTQSPTHLIKTRGQQVTLRCSSQSGHNTVSWYQQALGQGPQFIFQYYREEENGRGNFPPRFSGLQFPNYSSELNVNALELDDSALYLCASSIDRGPYNEQFFGPGTRLTVL.

This clonotype came up a few times. Written as DNA, the CDR3 is TGCGCCAGCAGCTTGACAGGCGACCCTAACAATGAGCAGTTCTTC. It specifies CASSLTGDPNNEQFF. The chain links TRBV5-1 to TRBJ2-1; D perhaps matches TRBD1 (5 bases). This CDR3 has 15 amino acids. V was clipped by 1 base and J by 5 bases, with 13 bases between them. Germline CDR1 is SGHRS and CDR2 is YFSETQ. Combining the CDR3 with reference TRBV5-1 and TRBJ2-1 gives the whole variable domain KAGVTQTPRYLIKTRGQQVTLSCSPISGHRSVSWYQQTPGQGLQFLFEYFSETQRNKGNFPGRFSGRQFSNSRSEMNVSTLELGDSALYLCASSLTGDPNNEQFFGPGTRLTVL.

The J gene is TRBJ2-5, the V gene TRBV19; D ambiguous. The ends were cut back, 5 bases at V and 5 bases at J, with 12 bases in the middle. Germline V gene sequence: CDR1 LNHDA, CDR2 SQIVND (reference sequence). The CDR3 loop spans 13 amino acids. The CDR3 loop is CASSATSGETQYF. The CDR3 nucleotides read TGTGCCAGTAGTGCGACTTCTGGGGAGACCCAGTACTTC.

The sample holds many counts of this clonotype. The genes are TRBV12-3 or TRBV12-4 and TRBJ1-2; no clear D. Trimming removed 6 bases at V and 4 bases at J, with 6 bases between. The CDR3 runs to 11 residues. The CDR3 DNA reads TGTGCCAGCAGGGCCGGCTATGGCTACACCTTC. This translates into CASRAGYGYTF.

This clonotype has at least ten counts. V usage is TRBV5-1 and J usage is TRBJ2-5; tentatively, D is TRBD2 (6 bases). CDR3 length: 15 residues. V was trimmed by 4 bases and J by 3 bases, leaving 16 bases between them. Per the germline V gene, CDR1 is SGHRS and CDR2 is YFSETQ. CDR3 region: CASSPTGLFKETQYF. CDR3 in DNA: TGCGCCAGCAGCCCTACGGGACTGTTCAAAGAGACCCAGTACTTC.

This clonotype has more than one count but fewer than ten. The chain recombines TRBV11-2 with TRBJ2-2, with D unclear. Germline CDR1 reads SGHAT; CDR2 reads FQNNGV. The CDR3 has 15 residues. V lost 5 bases to trimming and J lost 0 bases, with 10 bases between them. CDR3 region: CASSAQAPNTGELFF. The CDR3 region has the DNA TGTGCCAGCAGCGCTCAGGCCCCGAACACCGGGGAGCTGTTTTTT.

This clonotype was observed a few times. The V and J genes are TRBV10-3 and TRBJ1-6; D is unresolved. Germline CDR1 is ENHRY and CDR2 is SYGVKD. V lost 3 bases and J lost 2, with 11 bases in between. CDR3 length: 16 amino acids. CDR3 sequence: CAISDVGRTYNSPLHF. CDR3 nucleotide sequence: TGTGCCATCAGTGACGTGGGGAGGACCTATAATTCACCCCTCCACTTT.

The chain is built from TRBV6-1 and TRBJ1-5; TRBD1 might be the D (5 bases). CDR3 length equals 16 residues. Germline CDR1 and CDR2: MNHNS and SASEGT. V shed 4 bases and J shed 5 bases, with 18 bases lying between them. CDR3 region: CASSGRGIRPDQPQHF. CDR3 nucleotide sequence: TGTGCCAGCAGTGGAAGGGGAATCCGGCCTGATCAGCCCCAGCATTTT.